This TCR beta chain was recorded in a study of shared clonotypes between healthy human individuals. Trimming took 4 bases from V and 4 from J, leaving 7 bases between them. Germline V gives CDR1 LNHDA, CDR2 SQIVND (reference sequence). The length of the CDR3 is 12 residues. Assay used: immunoSEQ multiplex PCR; TCRdb lists only in-frame clones, some missing. The data show 600,000 to 750,000 clones, with 72% seen just once and over 1.5% held by the top ten. The chain links TRBV19 to TRBJ1-2; D is uncertain. The sequencing sample was made of memory CD4+ T cells sorted from blood. Stated subset: CD45RA-negative fraction. This receptor was obtained from a woman under 40 in good health. The CDR3 spells CASSTPPYGYTF. For the CDR3, the DNA is TGTGCCAGTAGTACCCCTCCCTATGGCTACACCTTC.